This TCR beta chain stems from a study of T cell responses to AZD1222 COVID-19 vaccine. Findings of the study overall: Only five or six people who got AZD1222 tested seropositive at baseline. Unmutated variant regions reportedly attract nearly half of all spike-specific TCRs.

This table comes from immunoSEQ multiplex PCR, and its TCRdb copy is limited to in-frame clones, with some not included. The sample shows about 110,000 clones, about 87% of them seen only once. Turning to this clone: Its antigen remains unknown.

Germline V gives CDR1 KGHSH, CDR2 LQKENI. The CDR3 is made up of 15 amino acids. J lost 7 bases, V lost 6 bases, and 11 bases had no gene match. The sequence was obtained from an adult in good health. Source: peripheral blood, taken on day 0 of AZD1222 vaccination. The J gene is TRBJ2-7, the V gene TRBV18; 11 bases fit TRBD2. CDR3 sequence reads: CASSATSGSNIEQYF. CDR3 in DNA: TGTGCCAGCTCGGCTACTAGCGGGAGTAACATTGAGCAGTACTTC.